These 9 T cell receptor beta chains originate from one sample sequenced in a study of blood T cell repertoires in COVID-19. Some clones are missing from TCRdb's copy, which holds only in-frame ones; the method was immunoSEQ multiplex PCR. Of about 170,000 clones detected, roughly four fifths appear once; the ten largest clones hold approximately 2.6%. Material for sequencing was peripheral blood. The source of these receptors is a human donor with acute or convalescent COVID-19. The donor label of this sample is uncertain.

The chain couples TRBV2 to TRBJ2-3, with unresolved D. CDR3 length: 14 residues. V lost 1 base and J lost 2, with 7 bases in between. Germline V gene lookup returns CDR1 SNHLY and CDR2 FYNNEI. CDR3 protein: CASSEVAATDTQYF. In DNA form, the CDR3 reads TGTGCCAGCAGTGAAGTAGCAGCCACAGATACGCAGTATTTT.

The CDR3 DNA sequence: TGTGCCAGTAGCCCGTCTCGGTCCCAAGAGACCCAGTACTTC. Translating it yields CASSPSRSQETQYF. The chain couples TRBV19 to TRBJ2-5; D uncertain. CDR3 length: 14 residues. Trimming took off 6 bases at V and 1 base at J, with 12 bases between the two ends. CDR1 and CDR2 (germline): LNHDA, SQIVND (reference sequence).

The genes are TRBV28 and TRBJ2-7; no clear D. There are 16 residues in the CDR3. V was trimmed by 10 bases and J by 3 bases, leaving 25 bases between them. Germline V gene sequence: CDR1 MDHEN, CDR2 SYDVKM. The CDR3 loop is CATRSLSNGYYYEQYF. The CDR3, as DNA: TGTGCCACCCGGTCTCTATCTAACGGCTACTACTACGAGCAGTACTTC. Together with reference TRBV28 and TRBJ2-7, the CDR3 gives the full variable domain: DVKVTQSSRYLVKRTGEKVFLECVQDMDHENMFWYRQDPGLGLRLIYFSYDVKMKEKGDIPEGYSVSREKKERFSLILESASTNQTSMYLCATRSLSNGYYYEQYFGPGTRLTVT.

The chain has TRBV10-1 and TRBJ1-2, with 8 bases fitting TRBD1. V trimming: 6 bases; J trimming: 4 bases; junction bases outside the gene matches: 4. The CDR3 consists of 13 residues. Germline V gene data show CDR1 as WNHNN and CDR2 as SYGVQD (reference sequence). CDR3 DNA sequence: TGCGCCAGCAGCGACAGGGGAGGCTATGGCTACACCTTC. Its protein product is CASSDRGGYGYTF.

This sequence joins TRBV3-1 (or the pseudogene TRBV3-2) and TRBJ2-2; unclear D gene. Trimming took off 0 bases at V and 1 base at J, with 6 bases between the two ends. In germline, CDR1 is LGHDT, CDR2 YNNKEL (reference sequence). The CDR3 consists of 15 residues. Here the CDR3 DNA reads TGTGCCAGCAGCCAAGAGTGGCAGAACACCGGGGAGCTGTTTTTT. Encoded protein: CASSQEWQNTGELFF.

This clone was observed a few times. The gene calls are TRBV6-5 and TRBJ1-5; the D gene is possibly TRBD1 (5 bases). Trimming took off 6 bases at V and 3 bases at J, with 12 bases between the two ends. This CDR3 contains 14 residues. The germline CDR1 and CDR2 sequences are MNHEY and SVGAGI. CDR3 DNA: TGTGCCAGCAGCCCCGACAGTTACAATCAGCCCCAGCATTTT. This sequence encodes CASSPDSYNQPQHF.

This chain uses TRBV28 with TRBJ2-7; TRBD1 agrees at 7 bases. This CDR3 has 16 amino acids. Germline V gene sequence: CDR1 MDHEN, CDR2 SYDVKM. J lost 3 bases, V lost 7 bases, and 15 bases had no gene match. The CDR3 here is CASKPSPRDSFYEQYF. The CDR3 DNA reads as TGTGCCAGCAAGCCCTCACCTCGGGACAGCTTCTACGAGCAGTACTTC.

The rearrangement uses TRBV13 and TRBJ2-3; D is unclear. The CDR3 runs 13 residues. Germline-derived CDR1 and CDR2 are PRHDT and FYEKMQ (reference sequence). Deletions cut 5 bases from V and 4 bases from J, with 10 bases between. As DNA, the CDR3 is TGTGCCAGCAGCCTGGAGTGGTCAGATACGCAGTATTTT. Translating it yields CASSLEWSDTQYF.

The V call is TRBV2, the J call TRBJ1-5; perhaps TRBD1 as D (6 bases). CDR1 is SNHLY and CDR2 is FYNNEI in the germline V gene. Trimming removed 6 bases at V and 7 bases at J, with 19 bases between. The CDR3 sequence is 15 residues long. The CDR3 nucleotides are TGTGCCAGCAGGCCACAGGGTCCGGGGGGCCAGCCCCAGCATTTT. This gives the protein CASRPQGPGGQPQHF.